This T cell receptor (beta chain) is drawn from a study of CD8 T cells in Susac syndrome. Between the trimmed V and J ends, which lost 4 bases and 7 bases, there was a span of 17 bases. The CDR3 has 14 amino acids. Per the germline V gene, CDR1 is DFQATT and CDR2 is SNEGSKA (reference sequence). With random hexamers, roughly 0.5 to 1 ug RNA was reverse transcribed. TCRdb re-called the immunoSEQ multiplex PCR reads with MiXCR, one entry per CDR3 protein. The repertoire holds over 120,000 distinct CDR3 sequences, with 85% to 95% as singletons. The clonotype originates from a human donor with Susac syndrome. V gene TRBV20-1 combines with J gene TRBJ1-5, with D perhaps matching TRBD1 (5 bases). The sequenced material came from CD4+ T cells from PBMCs. For the CDR3, the DNA is TGCAGTGCTAAGGACAATCAAGGTTCCCAGCCCCAGCATTTT. It specifies CSAKDNQGSQPQHF.